The T cell receptor beta chain described here comes from a study of blood T cell repertoires in COVID-19. Turning to the study itself: Material from acute and convalescent COVID-19 was sourced from the United States, Italy and Spain. The analysed material was cDNA or gDNA that came from T cells, B-cell-depleted T cells, or PBMCs.

Per the original methods: Nucleated cell counts were estimated from reference gene primer amplification. Sequencing was performed with immunoSEQ multiplex PCR; in TCRdb, only in-frame clones are kept and a portion is missing. The D gene and trimming were derived from the DNA, and the V and J assignments and clone size from that table. The profile shows about 240,000 clones, approximately 80% of them singletons. Trimming pared 3 bases from V and 3 bases from J, leaving 8 bases between. The CDR3 totals 13 residues. Germline CDR1 KGHSH, CDR2 LQKENI. The rearrangement joins TRBV18 to TRBJ2-5; no reliable D call. Input material: peripheral blood. The receptor was derived from a man in his thirties or forties who had recovered from COVID-19. CDR3 in amino acids: CASSPGQEETQYF. CDR3 nucleotides: TGTGCCAGCTCACCTGGGCAGGAAGAGACCCAGTACTTC.